The source of this TCR beta chain is a study of T cells after posttransplantation cyclophosphamide. This clone was recorded only once. Using immunoSEQ multiplex PCR, the repertoire was profiled, and TCRdb retains in-frame clones only, with some absent. Of 50,000 to 65,000 clones listed, roughly 86% are singletons. The CDR3 runs to 15 residues. CDR1 and CDR2 from the germline V gene are MNHEY and SMNVEV (reference sequence). Trimming removed 6 bases from V and 3 bases from J, with 17 bases in between. Sequencing input: PBMCs. The clonotype was recovered from a man younger than 45 with a blood cancer, CMV-positive, and with a related stem cell donor. The V gene is TRBV27, the J gene TRBJ1-2; no clear D gene. CDR3 residues: CASRSLLSGDYGYTF. DNA for the CDR3: TGTGCCAGCAGGTCCCTTTTATCGGGAGACTATGGCTACACCTTC.